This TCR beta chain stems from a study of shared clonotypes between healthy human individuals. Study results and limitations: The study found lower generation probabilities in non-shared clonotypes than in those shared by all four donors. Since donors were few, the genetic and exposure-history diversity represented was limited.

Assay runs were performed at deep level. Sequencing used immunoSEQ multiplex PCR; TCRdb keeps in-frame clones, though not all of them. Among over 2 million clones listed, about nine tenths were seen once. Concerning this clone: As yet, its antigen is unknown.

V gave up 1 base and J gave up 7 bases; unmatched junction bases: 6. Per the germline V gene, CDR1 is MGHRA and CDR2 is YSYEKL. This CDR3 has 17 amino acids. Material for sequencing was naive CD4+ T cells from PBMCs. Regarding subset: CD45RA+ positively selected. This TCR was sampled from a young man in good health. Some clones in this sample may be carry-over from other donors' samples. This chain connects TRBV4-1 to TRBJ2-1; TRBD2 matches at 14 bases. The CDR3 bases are TGCGCCAGCAGCCAAGCCAGGGGGACTAGCGGGAGAAATGAGCAGTTCTTC. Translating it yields CASSQARGTSGRNEQFF.